What follows are 31 T cell receptor beta chains derived from one specimen sequenced in a study of shared clonotypes between healthy human individuals (TCRdb year 2020). Library preparation used the immunoSEQ multiplex PCR assay. Sourced from immuneACCESS, this table was stored by TCRdb with only in-frame sequences that have V and J called. A share of the clones is absent; for the studies checked, an unresolved V gene accounts for under half, and the remainder has no known explanation. The sample table lists some 790,000 clones, about two thirds of them with a count of one. Jointly, the top ten make up approximately 1.8% of the sample. The sample taken for sequencing was memory CD4+ T cells sorted from blood. What this sample's cell subset or site label stands for: CD45RA-negative fraction. Receptor source: a woman aged 30 to 39 in good health.

The V call is TRBV30, the J call TRBJ1-1; no firm D call. The germline V and J ends were trimmed by 1 base and 0 bases, with 9 bases remaining between them. Germline V gene data show CDR1 as GTSNPN and CDR2 as SVGIG (reference sequence). The CDR3 consists of 14 residues. In nucleotides, the CDR3 is TGTGCCTGGAGTGAGCATGTAATGAACACTGAAGCTTTCTTT. As protein: CAWSEHVMNTEAFF.

This CDR3 is CASSTTGVPPEAFF. In DNA form, the CDR3 reads TGTGCCAGCAGCACCACAGGGGTTCCCCCTGAAGCTTTCTTT. The genes are TRBV7-3 and TRBJ1-1, with TRBD1 matching over 7 bases. This CDR3 contains 14 residues. CDR1 is SGHTA, CDR2 FQGTGA, per germline. The V segment lost 5 bases and the J segment 6 bases; nucleotides outside the gene matches: 9.

This chain connects TRBV5-1 to TRBJ1-3; 8 bases are shared with TRBD1. Losses at the gene ends were 0 bases for V and 4 bases for J; bases not matched to a gene: 6. The CDR3 is 16 residues long. Germline V lookup: CDR1 SGHRS, CDR2 YFSETQ. CDR3 amino acids: CASSLGGTGGGNTIYF. The CDR3 DNA follows: TGCGCCAGCAGCTTGGGAGGGACAGGAGGCGGAAACACCATATATTTT.

The chain joins TRBV18 to TRBJ2-2; no definite D call. Germline CDR1 is KGHSH and CDR2 is LQKENI. This CDR3 has 17 amino acids. The V and J ends lost 4 bases and 0 bases respectively, with 15 bases between them. The CDR3: CASSRPSGRTNTGELFF. The CDR3 coding sequence is TGTGCCAGCTCACGTCCCTCCGGCCGGACGAACACCGGGGAGCTGTTTTTT.

The rearrangement joins TRBV6-1 to TRBJ1-4; TRBD1 agrees at 9 bases. The CDR3 spans 15 residues. CDR1 MNHNS and CDR2 SASEGT come from the germline V gene. V lost 1 base, J lost 8 bases, and 5 bases stayed unmatched. The CDR3 spells CASSEEGTGYEKLFF. In DNA, the CDR3 is TGTGCCAGCAGTGAAGAGGGGACAGGGTACGAAAAACTGTTTTTT.

This chain joins TRBV5-1 and TRBJ2-5; D is unclear. V was shortened by 0 bases and J by 0 bases, with 6 bases between the two germline ends. CDR3 length equals 14 residues. Germline lookup yields CDR1 SGHRS and CDR2 YFSETQ. This chain's CDR3 is CASSLGQHQETQYF. CDR3 nucleotides: TGCGCCAGCAGCTTGGGACAACACCAAGAGACCCAGTACTTC.

The genes are TRBV30 and TRBJ2-1; D ambiguous. The CDR3 totals 12 residues. V dropped 5 bases and J dropped 7 bases, with 12 bases sitting between them. Germline V gene sequence: CDR1 GTSNPN, CDR2 SVGIG (reference sequence). The CDR3 spells CAWSTRGNEQFF. The CDR3 DNA reads TGTGCCTGGTCGACCCGAGGAAATGAGCAGTTCTTC.

This rearrangement joins TRBV6-1 to TRBJ2-7; possible D gene TRBD2, 6 bases. V was trimmed by 1 base and J by 1 base, leaving 11 bases between them. Germline V gene lookup returns CDR1 MNHNS and CDR2 SASEGT. The CDR3 has 15 amino acids. The CDR3 coding sequence is TGTGCCAGCAGTGAAGGGGCTAGCGCTTCCTACGAGCAGTACTTC. As protein: CASSEGASASYEQYF.

This sequence joins TRBV1 and TRBJ2-6; the DNA was not compared with TRBD2, the D call given in the table. TRBV1 is listed as a pseudogene. The CDR3 totals 20 residues. CDR3 in DNA: TGCACCAGCACCCCCGGACTAGCGGGAGGTGGGGCCTCTGGGGCCAACGTCCTGACTTTC. Amino acids: CTSTPGLAGGGASGANVLTF.

This clone was counted at least ten times. V gene TRBV5-4 combines with J gene TRBJ1-1; the D gene is possibly TRBD1 (6 bases). Germline CDR1 reads SGHNT; CDR2 reads YYREEE (reference sequence). The CDR3 is made up of 14 amino acids. V was trimmed by 2 bases and J by 0 bases, leaving 8 bases between them. This chain's CDR3 is CASSLDRMNTEAFF. In DNA form, the CDR3 reads TGTGCCAGCAGCTTAGACAGGATGAACACTGAAGCTTTCTTT.

This rearrangement joins TRBV19 to TRBJ2-1; 10 bases are a match to TRBD2. V shed 4 bases, J shed 4 bases, and the junction held 4 bases outside the gene matches. The germline CDR1 and CDR2 sequences are LNHDA and SQIVND (reference sequence). This CDR3 has 15 residues. The CDR3 nucleotides are TGTGCCAGTAGTAGGGGACTAGCGAGGTACAATGAGCAGTTCTTC. Translating gives CASSRGLARYNEQFF.

The chain couples TRBV13 to TRBJ2-1, with 10 nucleotides matching TRBD2. This CDR3 region has 16 residues. V gave up 5 bases and J gave up 10 bases; unmatched junction bases: 14. Looked up from germline, CDR1 is PRHDT and CDR2 is FYEKMQ (reference sequence). CDR3 amino acids: CASSLREGLAGEEQFF. The CDR3 DNA reads TGTGCCAGCAGCCTACGGGAGGGTCTAGCGGGAGAAGAGCAGTTCTTC. Together with reference TRBV13 and TRBJ2-1, the CDR3 gives the full variable domain: AAGVIQSPRHLIKEKRETATLKCYPIPRHDTVYWYQQGPGQDPQFLISFYEKMQSDKGSIPDRFSAQQFSDYHSELNMSSLELGDSALYFCASSLREGLAGEEQFFGPGTRLTVL.

This chain links TRBV28 with TRBJ2-7; either TRBD1 or TRBD2 may fit D (5 bases each). V was cut by 6 bases and J by 6 bases, with 18 bases left in between. CDR1 MDHEN and CDR2 SYDVKM come from the germline V gene. The CDR3 covers 14 residues. The CDR3 nucleotides are TGTGCCAGCAGCCCCTTAGTGTTTGGGGGCGAGCAGTACTTC. Translation gives CASSPLVFGGEQYF.

This clone has a handful of counts. This CDR3 is also generated by other DNA sequences in the sample. V gene TRBV30 combines with J gene TRBJ2-7; D perhaps matches TRBD1 (5 bases). Trimming shortened V by 3 bases and J by 0 bases, and 9 bases separated the two germline ends. The CDR3 is 13 amino acids. Looked up from germline, CDR1 is GTSNPN and CDR2 is SVGIG (reference sequence). Here the CDR3 DNA reads TGTGCCTGGAGAACAGGAAGCTCCTACGAGCAGTACTTC. Translation: CAWRTGSSYEQYF.

The DNA of the CDR3 is TGTGCCAGCAGTTGGTCGGGGGGCTCCTACAATGAGCAGTTCTTC. Amino acid sequence: CASSWSGGSYNEQFF. This rearrangement joins TRBV6-5 to TRBJ2-1; 7 bases align to TRBD2. Germline trimming cut 4 bases from V and 0 bases from J; bases unmatched to any gene: 3. The CDR3 consists of 15 residues. Per germline, CDR1 MNHEY and CDR2 SVGAGI.

This chain joins TRBV4-1 and TRBJ1-1; D call uncertain. CDR3 length: 15 amino acids. The V gene's germline CDR1 is MGHRA and CDR2 YSYEKL. V was trimmed by 3 bases and J by 3 bases, leaving 14 bases between them. The CDR3 DNA follows: TGCGCCAGCAGCCAGTCCCCCCGGCAAGACACTGAAGCTTTCTTT. It codes for CASSQSPRQDTEAFF.

This rearrangement joins TRBV29-1 to TRBJ2-3, with D perhaps matching TRBD2 (5 bases). The germline V gene encodes CDR1 SQVTM and CDR2 ANQGSEA. This CDR3 is built from 14 residues. The ends were cut back, 1 base at V and 3 bases at J, with 11 bases in the middle. CDR3 sequence: CSVEASLATDTQYF. DNA for the CDR3: TGCAGCGTTGAAGCGTCGCTAGCAACAGATACGCAGTATTTT.

This clone came up once. This CDR3 is CASSSDRDTDTQYF. CDR3 nucleotides: TGTGCCAGTAGTTCGGACAGGGACACAGATACGCAGTATTTT. V is TRBV19 and J is TRBJ2-3; 8 positions agree with TRBD1. Per the germline V gene, CDR1 is LNHDA and CDR2 is SQIVND (reference sequence). V trimming: 5 bases; J trimming: 2 bases; junction bases outside the gene matches: 3. The CDR3 is 14 residues long.

V gene TRBV7-9 combines with J gene TRBJ1-1; unclear D gene. The CDR3 runs to 16 residues. V gave up 5 bases and J gave up 0 bases, with 16 bases separating them. Germline-derived CDR1 and CDR2 are SEHNR and FQNEAQ (reference sequence). The CDR3 spells CASSPLRAQVNTEAFF. The CDR3 DNA is TGTGCCAGCAGCCCTTTAAGAGCTCAAGTGAACACTGAAGCTTTCTTT.

This chain links TRBV2 with TRBJ2-7, with D uncertain. CDR3 length: 15 residues. The germline gives CDR1 SNHLY, CDR2 FYNNEI. With 7 bases removed from V and 5 bases from J, the gap between germline ends came to 21 bases. CDR3 protein: CASIKLVGLEHEQYF. The CDR3 region has the DNA TGTGCCAGCATTAAGTTGGTCGGATTGGAACACGAGCAGTACTTC.

The rearrangement joins TRBV7-2 to TRBJ2-1, with D perhaps TRBD2 (6 bases). Germline assignment: CDR1 SGHTA and CDR2 FQGNSA. The CDR3 is 14 residues long. V was clipped by 0 bases and J by 8 bases, with 11 bases between them. CDR3 residues: CASSLAGGRHEQFF. CDR3 sequence (DNA): TGTGCCAGCAGCTTAGCGGGAGGCCGGCATGAGCAGTTCTTC. The full variable domain, completed using reference TRBV7-2 and TRBJ2-1, is GAGVSQSPSNKVTEKGKDVELRCDPISGHTALYWYRQSLGQGLEFLIYFQGNSAPDKSGLPSDRFSAERTGGSVSTLTIQRTQQEDSAVYLCASSLAGGRHEQFFGPGTRLTVL.

The chain has TRBV14 and TRBJ2-5, with 12 bases that match TRBD2. CDR3 length equals 14 residues. Germline loops: CDR1 SGHDN, CDR2 FVKESK. The junction had 3 bases not matched to a gene; V was cut back by 3 bases and J by 7 bases. CDR3 coding DNA: TGTGCCAGCAGCCAGACTAGCGGGAGTGCGACCCAGTACTTC. Protein product: CASSQTSGSATQYF.

This clone was seen just once. The rearrangement uses TRBV19 and TRBJ2-1; the D gene is possibly TRBD1 (7 bases). The CDR3 runs to 13 residues. CDR1 is LNHDA, CDR2 SQIVND, per germline (reference sequence). The V gene lost 10 bases and the J gene lost 3 bases, with 13 bases spanning the gap. The CDR3 loop is CATRGEDYNEQFF. CDR3 nucleotides: TGTGCCACCAGGGGGGAGGACTACAATGAGCAGTTCTTC.

V gene TRBV2 combines with J gene TRBJ2-5; TRBD2 matches 11 bases. This CDR3 region has 14 residues. The junction had 7 bases not matched to a gene; V was cut back by 7 bases and J by 6 bases. Per the germline V gene, CDR1 is SNHLY and CDR2 is FYNNEI. CDR3 nucleotides: TGTGCCAGCACCCGACTAGCGGGACCGAAGACCCAGTACTTC. It is translated as CASTRLAGPKTQYF.

The rearrangement links TRBV10-3 to TRBJ1-1, with D unclear. Germline CDR1 ENHRY, CDR2 SYGVKD. V lost 0 bases to trimming and J lost 8 bases, with 16 bases between them. The CDR3 is made up of 15 amino acids. The CDR3: CAISESDHLSAEAFF. The DNA of the CDR3 is TGTGCCATCAGTGAGTCCGACCACCTATCGGCAGAAGCTTTCTTT.

This sequence joins TRBV5-1 and TRBJ2-1; 7 nucleotides line up with TRBD2. V gave up 4 bases and J gave up 4 bases; unmatched junction bases: 8. This CDR3 is built from 15 residues. CDR1 and CDR2 from the germline V gene are SGHRS and YFSETQ. DNA of the CDR3: TGCGCCAGCAGCATGGCTAGCGGTTCGTACAATGAGCAGTTCTTC. Its translation is CASSMASGSYNEQFF.

This chain joins TRBV9 and TRBJ1-4, with 9 bases aligning to TRBD1. The trim removed 4 bases at V and 5 bases at J, leaving 6 bases unmatched. CDR1 is SGDLS, CDR2 YYNGEE, per germline. The CDR3 is made up of 15 amino acids. CDR3 in amino acids: CASSSFDRGNEKLFF. DNA for the CDR3: TGTGCCAGCAGCTCATTCGACAGGGGGAATGAAAAACTGTTTTTT.

This rearrangement joins TRBV28 to TRBJ1-2, with a possible D match to TRBD1 (6 bases). This CDR3 spans 13 amino acids. Trimming stripped 6 bases from V and 6 bases from J, with 14 bases between. Germline V gene lookup returns CDR1 MDHEN and CDR2 SYDVKM. This chain's CDR3 is CASRLTGLDGYTF. DNA for the CDR3: TGTGCCAGCAGATTGACAGGCTTGGATGGCTACACCTTC.

The V and J genes are TRBV7-9 and TRBJ2-1; 12 bases match TRBD2. This CDR3 is 16 amino acids long. Germline CDR1 SEHNR, CDR2 FQNEAQ (reference sequence). The V gene end was trimmed by 2 bases and the J gene end by 6 bases; junction bases not matched to a gene: 5. The CDR3 DNA is TGTGCCAGCAGCTTATTCCCTAGCGGGAGGGCCAATGAGCAGTTCTTC. It specifies CASSLFPSGRANEQFF.

The rearrangement uses TRBV28 and TRBJ2-1, with 8 positions matching TRBD2. Germline V gene sequence: CDR1 MDHEN, CDR2 SYDVKM. This CDR3 has 16 residues. Losses at the gene ends were 0 bases for V and 0 bases for J; bases not matched to a gene: 1. For the CDR3, the DNA is TGTGCCAGCAGTTTATGGACTAGCGTCTCCTACAATGAGCAGTTCTTC. Its protein is CASSLWTSVSYNEQFF.

The rearrangement uses TRBV2 and TRBJ2-7, with TRBD1 matching over 8 bases. After removal of 2 bases from V and 3 bases from J, the junction contained 6 bases not matched to a gene. The CDR3 is 15 residues long. The germline CDR1 and CDR2 sequences are SNHLY and FYNNEI. CDR3 protein: CASSERGTGHYEQYF. Written as DNA, the CDR3 is TGTGCCAGCAGTGAAAGGGGGACAGGTCACTACGAGCAGTACTTC.